These 25 T cell receptor beta chains originate from one sample sequenced in a study of blood T cell repertoires in COVID-19. TCRdb's table, derived via immunoSEQ multiplex PCR, lists solely in-frame clones and lacks some. The table includes 60,000 to 85,000 clones, around 84% detected once. Input material: peripheral blood. These receptors all come from a man aged 55 to 70 with COVID-19, enrolled during active disease.

The J gene is TRBJ1-1, the V gene TRBV5-6, with TRBD1 as a possible D gene (6 bases). V shed 2 bases and J shed 5 bases, with 10 bases lying between them. Germline lookup yields CDR1 SGHDT and CDR2 YYEEEE. The CDR3 runs to 13 residues. Written as DNA, the CDR3 is TGTGCCAGCAGCTTCGCAGGGGTTACTGAAGCTTTCTTT. Residues: CASSFAGVTEAFF.

This rearrangement joins TRBV5-4 to TRBJ2-2; 9 nucleotides match TRBD1. Germline CDR1 is SGHNT and CDR2 is YYREEE (reference sequence). The CDR3 is 16 amino acids. Unmatched junction bases numbered 9, after V lost 4 bases and J lost 5 bases. The chain's CDR3 is CASSAQDRGETGELFF. The CDR3 DNA follows: TGTGCCAGCAGCGCACAGGACAGGGGAGAGACCGGGGAGCTGTTTTTT.

This chain uses TRBV7-9 with TRBJ1-1; maybe TRBD1 (6 bases). Germline CDR1 and CDR2: SEHNR and FQNEAQ (reference sequence). The CDR3 runs to 16 residues. Between the trimmed V and J ends, which lost 2 bases and 1 base, there was a span of 14 bases. The CDR3, as DNA: TGTGCCAGCAGCTTAACGGGGGGCCAGTGGAACACTGAAGCTTTCTTT. This encodes CASSLTGGQWNTEAFF.

This clone was seen once. This rearrangement joins TRBV4-1 to TRBJ2-7; D might be TRBD2 (6 bases). Trimming cost V 1 base and J 0 bases, with 13 bases left between them. CDR1 and CDR2 (germline): MGHRA, YSYEKL. This CDR3 region has 16 residues. CDR3 in amino acids: CASSQGRLRGSYEQYF. The CDR3 DNA follows: TGCGCCAGCAGCCAAGGGCGGTTGCGGGGCTCCTACGAGCAGTACTTC.

The chain employs TRBV2 and TRBJ2-7, with TRBD2 matching over 8 bases. From germline, CDR1 is SNHLY and CDR2 FYNNEI. The CDR3 is 18 amino acids. The V gene end was trimmed by 2 bases and the J gene end by 2 bases; junction bases not matched to a gene: 14. In DNA form, the CDR3 reads TGTGCCAGCAGTGAAAGTGTCCCCCTACTAGCGGCCGCCTACGAGCAGTACTTC. Protein: CASSESVPLLAAAYEQYF. Full variable domain (remainder filled in from reference TRBV2 and TRBJ2-7): EPEVTQTPSHQVTQMGQEVILRCVPISNHLYFYWYRQILGQKVEFLVSFYNNEISEKSEIFDDQFSVERPDGSNFTLKIRSTKLEDSAMYFCASSESVPLLAAAYEQYFGPGTRLTVT.

V usage is TRBV2 and J usage is TRBJ1-4, with D possibly matching TRBD1 (6 bases). The CDR3 length is 15 residues. V shed 6 bases and J shed 3 bases, with 14 bases lying between them. Germline loops: CDR1 SNHLY, CDR2 FYNNEI. CDR3 loop: CASRIQGLANEKLFF. The CDR3, as DNA: TGTGCCAGCAGGATACAGGGTCTTGCTAATGAAAAACTGTTTTTT.

This CDR3 reads CASRQGAGAGQGYYGYTF. CDR3 nucleotide sequence: TGTGCCAGCAGGCAGGGAGCGGGTGCGGGACAGGGTTACTATGGCTACACCTTC. This chain uses TRBV9 with TRBJ1-2; 9 nucleotides align to TRBD1. The junction had 17 bases not matched to a gene; V was cut back by 5 bases and J by 3 bases. Germline CDR1 and CDR2: SGDLS and YYNGEE. CDR3 size: 18 residues.

This chain uses TRBV5-1 with TRBJ2-7, with D possibly being TRBD2 (6 bases). This CDR3 has 15 amino acids. CDR1 and CDR2 from the germline V gene are SGHRS and YFSETQ. V lost 4 bases and J 0 bases, leaving 14 bases between the germline ends. The chain's CDR3 is CASSIPSAGSYEQYF. In DNA form, the CDR3 reads TGCGCCAGCAGCATTCCTAGCGCGGGCTCCTACGAGCAGTACTTC.

V and J are TRBV9 and TRBJ2-3; 7 positions match TRBD1. This CDR3 comprises 15 residues. V was clipped by 1 base and J by 2 bases; unmatched bases: 4. Germline lookup yields CDR1 SGDLS and CDR2 YYNGEE. Here the CDR3 reads CASSVTGAYTDTQYF. For the CDR3, the DNA is TGTGCCAGCAGCGTAACAGGGGCCTACACAGATACGCAGTATTTT.

This clone was counted a single time. V is TRBV6-4 and J is TRBJ2-3; TRBD2 is a possible D gene (6 bases). The CDR3 is 13 amino acids. The V gene's germline CDR1 is MRHNA and CDR2 SNTAGT. V lost 0 bases to trimming and J lost 6 bases, with 7 bases between them. CDR3 DNA sequence: TGTGCCAGCAGTGACTCCGGGAGCGATACGCAGTATTTT. It specifies CASSDSGSDTQYF.

This chain connects TRBV19 to TRBJ1-3; no reliable D call. Between the trimmed V and J ends, which lost 5 bases and 2 bases, there was a span of 13 bases. Per the germline V gene, CDR1 is LNHDA and CDR2 is SQIVND (reference sequence). This CDR3 contains 15 residues. The CDR3 reads CASSGRVPAGNTIYF. The CDR3 DNA reads as TGTGCCAGTAGTGGCCGGGTGCCTGCTGGAAACACCATATATTTT. The full variable domain, with the rest looked up from reference TRBV19 and TRBJ1-3, is DGGITQSPKYLFRKEGQNVTLSCEQNLNHDAMYWYRQDPGQGLRLIYYSQIVNDFQKGDIAEGYSVSREKKESFPLTVTSAQKNPTAFYLCASSGRVPAGNTIYFGEGSWLTVV.

This clone has a single count. The V gene is TRBV7-3, the J gene TRBJ2-3; D might be TRBD2 (5 bases). Germline V CDR1 and CDR2: SGHTA, FQGTGA. The CDR3 has 15 residues. V shed 6 bases and J shed 4 bases, with 17 bases lying between them. The CDR3 DNA follows: TGTGCCAGCAGTGCGTCCCGGGGTTCCGCAGATACGCAGTATTTT. It is translated as CASSASRGSADTQYF. Full variable domain (rest looked up from reference TRBV7-3 and TRBJ2-3): GAGVSQTPSNKVTEKGKYVELRCDPISGHTALYWYRQSLGQGPEFLIYFQGTGAADDSGLPNDRFFAVRPEGSVSTLKIQRTERGDSAVYLCASSASRGSADTQYFGPGTRLTVL.

This clone is a singleton in its sample. DNA of the CDR3: TGTGCCATCAGTGAGGGCAGGGTAGACACCGGGGAGCTGTTTTTT. This codes for CAISEGRVDTGELFF. V and J are TRBV10-3 and TRBJ2-2, with a weak D call TRBD1 (5 bases). Germline assignment: CDR1 ENHRY and CDR2 SYGVKD. Trimming shortened V by 2 bases and J by 3 bases, and 10 bases separated the two germline ends. The CDR3 covers 15 residues.

CDR3 amino acids: CSVPHRGGPNTGELFF. The DNA of the CDR3 is TGCAGCGTTCCCCACAGGGGCGGTCCGAACACCGGGGAGCTGTTTTTT. The J gene is TRBJ2-2, the V gene TRBV29-1; 7 bases are shared with TRBD1. From germline, CDR1 is SQVTM and CDR2 ANQGSEA. CDR3 length: 16 residues. V lost 5 bases, J lost 0 bases, and 9 bases stayed unmatched.

The CDR3 nucleotides read TGTGCCAGCAGCTCCGGGCGCGGGGTTTACGAGCAGTACTTC. Translated, it gives CASSSGRGVYEQYF. V gene TRBV13 combines with J gene TRBJ2-7; D perhaps matches TRBD2 (6 bases). This CDR3 spans 14 amino acids. Germline CDR1 is PRHDT and CDR2 is FYEKMQ (reference sequence). Trimming removed 4 bases from V and 4 bases from J, with 14 bases in between.

V is TRBV18 and J is TRBJ1-1; D is ambiguous. Germline V gene data show CDR1 as KGHSH and CDR2 as LQKENI. The CDR3 is made up of 13 amino acids. Trimming took 3 bases from V and 7 from J, leaving 12 bases between them. For the CDR3, the DNA is TGTGCCAGCTCACCGGCTGATGCGGGTGAAGCTTTCTTT. Protein: CASSPADAGEAFF.

This chain connects TRBV14 to TRBJ1-1; D remains ambiguous. The germline CDR1 and CDR2 sequences are SGHDN and FVKESK. The length of the CDR3 is 13 residues. The V end was cut by 5 bases, the J end by 2 bases, with 9 bases between. For the CDR3, the DNA is TGTGCCAGCAGCAACACCCGCAACACTGAAGCTTTCTTT. Residues: CASSNTRNTEAFF.

This clone was seen many times. The chain joins TRBV24-1 to TRBJ1-4; D is perhaps TRBD1 (5 bases). From germline, CDR1 is KGHDR and CDR2 SFDVKD. Between the trimmed V and J ends, which lost 4 bases and 4 bases, there was a span of 21 bases. The CDR3 has 18 residues. The CDR3 nucleotides are TGTGCCACCAGTGACGGGAGGCTTCGGGACTTCCGTAATGAAAAACTGTTTTTT. This gives the protein CATSDGRLRDFRNEKLFF.

The rearrangement links TRBV3-1 (or the pseudogene TRBV3-2) to TRBJ1-4, with D tentatively TRBD1 (6 bases). Trimming removed 5 bases from V and 8 bases from J, with 18 bases in between. Per germline, CDR1 LGHDT and CDR2 YNNKEL (reference sequence). The CDR3 sequence is 15 residues long. The CDR3 DNA reads as TGTGCCAGCAGCGGGACGATGGGGGGGCGAGAAAAACTGTTTTTT. This gives the protein CASSGTMGGREKLFF.

The genes are TRBV28 and TRBJ2-7; 9 bases map to TRBD2. The CDR3 extends over 16 amino acids. Trimming removed 2 bases from V and 3 bases from J; junction bases left unmatched: 8. The germline gives CDR1 MDHEN, CDR2 SYDVKM. The CDR3 reads CASSLPFGSGSYEQYF. The CDR3 bases are TGTGCCAGCAGTTTACCTTTTGGTAGCGGGAGCTACGAGCAGTACTTC.

A single count supports this clone. The chain's CDR3 is CASSGPGLVADTQYF. The CDR3 nucleotides are TGTGCCAGCAGTGGACCGGGACTAGTCGCAGATACGCAGTATTTT. This chain connects TRBV25-1 to TRBJ2-3; 8 bases agree with TRBD2. V was clipped by 4 bases and J by 4 bases; unmatched bases: 7. The CDR3 runs 15 residues. Germline values: CDR1 MGHDK, CDR2 SYGVNS.

J is TRBJ2-5 and V is TRBV12-3 or TRBV12-4; D is possibly TRBD1 (5 bases). This CDR3 spans 13 amino acids. V was cut by 3 bases and J by 9 bases, with 14 bases left in between. Written as DNA, the CDR3 is TGTGCCAGCAGTTTTGGGGCGCGCGGTCCCCAGTACTTC. Protein product: CASSFGARGPQYF.

In this sample, this clone turned up a few times. This rearrangement joins TRBV9 to TRBJ2-3, with D perhaps TRBD1 (6 bases). The CDR3 covers 14 residues. CDR1 is SGDLS and CDR2 is YYNGEE in the germline V gene. Trimming shortened V by 0 bases and J by 13 bases, and 18 bases separated the two germline ends. The CDR3 region is CASSVGTADTFEYF. DNA of the CDR3: TGTGCCAGCAGCGTAGGGACAGCCGATACGTTCGAGTATTTT.

The chain combines TRBV6-6 with TRBJ2-5, with D perhaps TRBD2 (6 bases). CDR3 length equals 14 residues. The V end lost 2 bases, the J end lost 4 bases, and 11 bases lay between the germline ends. Germline V CDR1 and CDR2: MNHNY, SVGAGI (reference sequence). The CDR3 reads CASSYTTGGETQYF. CDR3 in DNA: TGTGCCAGCAGTTACACCACCGGGGGAGAGACCCAGTACTTC.

This sequence joins TRBV4-2 and TRBJ1-1; tentative D call: TRBD1 (5 bases). CDR3 size: 14 residues. CDR1 LGHNA and CDR2 YNFKEQ come from the germline V gene. Trimming took 0 bases from V and 4 from J, leaving 9 bases between them. As DNA, the CDR3 is TGTGCCAGCAGCCAAGAGGGGAGGGGCACTGAAGCTTTCTTT. It translates to CASSQEGRGTEAFF.